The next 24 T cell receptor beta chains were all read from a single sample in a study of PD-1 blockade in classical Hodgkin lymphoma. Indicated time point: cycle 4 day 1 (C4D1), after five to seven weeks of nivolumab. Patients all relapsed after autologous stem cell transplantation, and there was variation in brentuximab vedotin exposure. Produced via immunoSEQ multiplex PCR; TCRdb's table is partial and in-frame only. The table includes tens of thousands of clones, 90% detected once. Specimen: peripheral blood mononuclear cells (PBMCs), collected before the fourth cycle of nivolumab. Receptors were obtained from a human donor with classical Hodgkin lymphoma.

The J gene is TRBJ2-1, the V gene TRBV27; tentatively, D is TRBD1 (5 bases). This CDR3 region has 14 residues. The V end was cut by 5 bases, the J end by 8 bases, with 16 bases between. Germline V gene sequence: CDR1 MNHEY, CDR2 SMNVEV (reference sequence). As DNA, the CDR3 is TGTGCCAGCAGTATGGGGCTCCAATGGGATGAGCAGTTCTTC. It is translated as CASSMGLQWDEQFF.

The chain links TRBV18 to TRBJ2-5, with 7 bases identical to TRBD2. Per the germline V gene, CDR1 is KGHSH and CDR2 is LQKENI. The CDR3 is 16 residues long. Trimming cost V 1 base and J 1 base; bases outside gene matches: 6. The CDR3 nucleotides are TGTGCCAGCTCACCACGGATGGGGGGGGGCCAAGAGACCCAGTACTTC. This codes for CASSPRMGGGQETQYF. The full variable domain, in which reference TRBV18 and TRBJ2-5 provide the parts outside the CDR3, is NAGVMQNPRHLVRRRGQEARLRCSPMKGHSHVYWYRQLPEEGLKFMVYLQKENIIDESGMPKERFSAEFPKEGPSILRIQQVVRGDSAAYFCASSPRMGGGQETQYFGPGTRLLVL.

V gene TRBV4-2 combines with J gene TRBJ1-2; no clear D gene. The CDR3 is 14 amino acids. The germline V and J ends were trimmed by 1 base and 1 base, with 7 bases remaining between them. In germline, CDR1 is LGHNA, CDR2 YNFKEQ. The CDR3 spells CASSQVGDNYGYTF. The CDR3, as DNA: TGTGCCAGCAGCCAAGTCGGGGATAACTATGGCTACACCTTC.

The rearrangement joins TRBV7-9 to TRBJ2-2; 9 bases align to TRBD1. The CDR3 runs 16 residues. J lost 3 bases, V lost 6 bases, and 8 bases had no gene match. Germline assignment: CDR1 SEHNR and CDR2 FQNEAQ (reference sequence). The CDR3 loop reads CASSRTGTGHTGELFF. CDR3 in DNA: TGTGCCAGCAGTCGAACCGGGACAGGGCACACCGGGGAGCTGTTTTTT. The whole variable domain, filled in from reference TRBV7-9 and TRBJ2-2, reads DTGVSQNPRHKITKRGQNVTFRCDPISEHNRLYWYRQTLGQGPEFLTYFQNEAQLEKSRLLSDRFSAERPKGSFSTLEIQRTEQGDSAMYLCASSRTGTGHTGELFFGEGSRLTVL.

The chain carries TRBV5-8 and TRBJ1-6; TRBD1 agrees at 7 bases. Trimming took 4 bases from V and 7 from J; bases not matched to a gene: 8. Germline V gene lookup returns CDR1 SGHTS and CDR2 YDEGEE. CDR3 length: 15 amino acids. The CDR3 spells CASSQVQGPNSPLHF. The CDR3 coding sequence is TGTGCCAGCAGCCAAGTACAGGGGCCCAATTCACCCCTCCACTTT.

The CDR3 spells CASTRTSAYNEQFF. The CDR3 DNA follows: TGTGCCAGCACGAGGACTAGCGCCTACAATGAGCAGTTCTTC. The J gene is TRBJ2-1, the V gene TRBV11-2; TRBD2 matches at 9 bases. This CDR3 has 14 amino acids. The V gene's germline CDR1 is SGHAT and CDR2 FQNNGV. V trimming: 7 bases; J trimming: 2 bases; junction bases outside the gene matches: 3.

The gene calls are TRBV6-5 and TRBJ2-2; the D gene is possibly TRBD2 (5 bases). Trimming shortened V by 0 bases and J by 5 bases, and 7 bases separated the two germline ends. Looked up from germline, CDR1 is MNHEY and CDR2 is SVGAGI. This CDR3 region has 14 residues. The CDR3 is CASSYSTGTGELFF. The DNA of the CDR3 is TGTGCCAGCAGTTACTCGACGGGAACCGGGGAGCTGTTTTTT.

CDR3 bases: TGTGCCTGGATCGGACAGCAGAATTCACCCCTCCACTTT. Amino acids: CAWIGQQNSPLHF. This rearrangement joins TRBV30 to TRBJ1-6; possible D gene TRBD1, 6 bases. V shed 4 bases and J shed 7 bases, with 11 bases lying between them. Germline V lookup: CDR1 GTSNPN, CDR2 SVGIG (reference sequence). The CDR3 length is 13 residues.

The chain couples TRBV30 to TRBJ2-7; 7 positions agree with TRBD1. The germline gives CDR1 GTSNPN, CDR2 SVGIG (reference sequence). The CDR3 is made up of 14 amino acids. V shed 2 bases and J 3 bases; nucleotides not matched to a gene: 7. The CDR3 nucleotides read TGTGCCTGGAGTCCCCCGAGGGGGCACTACGAGCAGTACTTC. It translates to CAWSPPRGHYEQYF.

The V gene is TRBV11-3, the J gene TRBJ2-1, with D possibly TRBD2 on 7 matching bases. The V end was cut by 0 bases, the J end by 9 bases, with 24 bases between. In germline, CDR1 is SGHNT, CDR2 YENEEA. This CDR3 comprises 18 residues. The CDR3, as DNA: TGTGCCAGCAGCTTAGATTCGGCTCGGGGGGCCCTCGTTGGTGAGCAGTTCTTC. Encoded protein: CASSLDSARGALVGEQFF.

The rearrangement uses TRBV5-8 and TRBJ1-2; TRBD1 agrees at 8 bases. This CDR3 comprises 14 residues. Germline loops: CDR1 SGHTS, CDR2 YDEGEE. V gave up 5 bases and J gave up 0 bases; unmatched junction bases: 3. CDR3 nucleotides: TGTGCCAGCAGTACACAGGGGGCTAACTATGGCTACACCTTC. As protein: CASSTQGANYGYTF. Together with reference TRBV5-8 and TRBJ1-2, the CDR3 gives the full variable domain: EAGVTQSPTHLIKTRGQQATLRCSPISGHTSVYWYQQALGLGLQFLLWYDEGEERNRGNFPPRFSGRQFPNYSSELNVNALELEDSALYLCASSTQGANYGYTFGSGTRLTVV.

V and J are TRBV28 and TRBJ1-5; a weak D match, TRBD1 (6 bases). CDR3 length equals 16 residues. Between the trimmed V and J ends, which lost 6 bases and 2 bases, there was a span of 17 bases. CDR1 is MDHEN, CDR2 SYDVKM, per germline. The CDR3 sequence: CASRGRGLRGNQPQHF. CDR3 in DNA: TGTGCCAGCAGGGGCAGGGGCCTTAGGGGCAATCAGCCCCAGCATTTT. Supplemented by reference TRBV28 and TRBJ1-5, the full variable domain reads DVKVTQSSRYLVKRTGEKVFLECVQDMDHENMFWYRQDPGLGLRLIYFSYDVKMKEKGDIPEGYSVSREKKERFSLILESASTNQTSMYLCASRGRGLRGNQPQHFGDGTRLSIL.

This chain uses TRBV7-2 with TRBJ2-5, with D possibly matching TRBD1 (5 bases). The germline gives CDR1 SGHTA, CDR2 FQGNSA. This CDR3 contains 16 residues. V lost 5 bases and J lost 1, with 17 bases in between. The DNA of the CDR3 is TGTGCCAGCAGCAAAGGGGTCGGTCAGGGCCAAGAGACCCAGTACTTC. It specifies CASSKGVGQGQETQYF.

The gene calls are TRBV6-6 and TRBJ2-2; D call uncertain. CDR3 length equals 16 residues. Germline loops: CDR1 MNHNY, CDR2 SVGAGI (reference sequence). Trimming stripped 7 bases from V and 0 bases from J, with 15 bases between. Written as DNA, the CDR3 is TGTGCCAGCACCCCCCAGCAGGCAGCGAACACCGGGGAGCTGTTTTTT. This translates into CASTPQQAANTGELFF.

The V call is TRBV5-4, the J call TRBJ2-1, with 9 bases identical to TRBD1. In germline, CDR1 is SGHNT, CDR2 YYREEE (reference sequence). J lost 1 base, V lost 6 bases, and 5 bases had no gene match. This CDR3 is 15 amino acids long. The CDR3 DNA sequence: TGTGCCAGCACCCTGGGGACAGGGTCCTACAATGAGCAGTTCTTC. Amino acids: CASTLGTGSYNEQFF.

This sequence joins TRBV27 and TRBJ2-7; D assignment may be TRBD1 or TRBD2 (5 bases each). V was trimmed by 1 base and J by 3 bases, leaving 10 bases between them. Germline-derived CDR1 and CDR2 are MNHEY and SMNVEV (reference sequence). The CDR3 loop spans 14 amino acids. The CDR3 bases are TGTGCCAGCAGTTTATACGGGGCGAACTACGAGCAGTACTTC. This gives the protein CASSLYGANYEQYF.

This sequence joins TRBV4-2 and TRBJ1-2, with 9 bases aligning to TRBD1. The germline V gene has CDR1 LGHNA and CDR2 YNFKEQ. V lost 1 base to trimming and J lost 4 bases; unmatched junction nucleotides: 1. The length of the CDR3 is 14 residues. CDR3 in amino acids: CASSQADRGYGYTF. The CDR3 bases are TGTGCCAGCAGCCAAGCGGACAGGGGCTATGGCTACACCTTC.

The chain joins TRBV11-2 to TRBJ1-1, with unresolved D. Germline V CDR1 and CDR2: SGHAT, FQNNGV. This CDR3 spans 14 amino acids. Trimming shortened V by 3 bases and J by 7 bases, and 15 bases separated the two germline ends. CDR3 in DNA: TGTGCCAGCAGCTTGGGCCCGGAATTATATGAAGCTTTCTTT. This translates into CASSLGPELYEAFF. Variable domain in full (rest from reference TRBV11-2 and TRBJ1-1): EAGVAQSPRYKIIEKRQSVAFWCNPISGHATLYWYQQILGQGPKLLIQFQNNGVVDDSQLPKDRFSAERLKGVDSTLKIQPAKLEDSAVYLCASSLGPELYEAFFGQGTRLTVV.

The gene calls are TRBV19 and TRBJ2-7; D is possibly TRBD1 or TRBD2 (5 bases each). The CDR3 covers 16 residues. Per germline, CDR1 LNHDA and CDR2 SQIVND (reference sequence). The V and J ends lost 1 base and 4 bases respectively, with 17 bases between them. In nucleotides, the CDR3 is TGTGCCAGTAGTATAGCCGGGACCCCCGCTAGTTACGAGCAGTACTTC. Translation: CASSIAGTPASYEQYF.

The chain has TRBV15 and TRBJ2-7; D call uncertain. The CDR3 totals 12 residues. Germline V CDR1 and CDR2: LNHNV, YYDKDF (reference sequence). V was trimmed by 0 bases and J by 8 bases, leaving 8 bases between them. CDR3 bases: TGTGCCACCAGCAGAGAAGTTAGCCAGCAGTACTTC. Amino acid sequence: CATSREVSQQYF.

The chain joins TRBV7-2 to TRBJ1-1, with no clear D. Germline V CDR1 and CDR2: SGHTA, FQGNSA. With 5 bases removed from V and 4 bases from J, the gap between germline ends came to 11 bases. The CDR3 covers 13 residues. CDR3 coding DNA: TGTGCCAGCAGCGAAGTAGTAGGCACTGAAGCTTTCTTT. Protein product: CASSEVVGTEAFF.

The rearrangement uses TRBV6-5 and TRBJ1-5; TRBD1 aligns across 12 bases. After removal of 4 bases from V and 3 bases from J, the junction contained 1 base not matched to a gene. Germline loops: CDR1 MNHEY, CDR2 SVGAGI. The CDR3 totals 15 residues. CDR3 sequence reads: CASSSGQGANQPQHF. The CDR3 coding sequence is TGTGCCAGCAGTTCGGGACAGGGGGCCAATCAGCCCCAGCATTTT.

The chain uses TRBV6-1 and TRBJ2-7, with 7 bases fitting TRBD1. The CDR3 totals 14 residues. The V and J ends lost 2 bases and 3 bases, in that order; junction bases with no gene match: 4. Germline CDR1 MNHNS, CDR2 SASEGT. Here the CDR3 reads CASSESHRGYEQYF. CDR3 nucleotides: TGTGCCAGCAGTGAATCCCACAGGGGCTACGAGCAGTACTTC.

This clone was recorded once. The CDR3 DNA reads as TGTGCCAGTAGTATAGGCCGGGAGACAACTAATGAAAAACTGTTTTTT. It codes for CASSIGRETTNEKLFF. The V call is TRBV19, the J call TRBJ1-4; unclear D gene. Per germline, CDR1 LNHDA and CDR2 SQIVND (reference sequence). The CDR3 is 16 residues long. V dropped 1 base and J dropped 0 bases, with 9 bases sitting between them.